This entry is about one TCR beta chain. The data were obtained in a study of blood T cell repertoires in COVID-19. Study overall: Acute-phase and convalescent COVID-19 samples originated in the United States, Italy and Spain.

TCRdb keeps only in-frame clones here, not all; method: immunoSEQ multiplex PCR. The sample lists approximately 390,000 clones, almost 90% occurring once. Deletions cut 4 bases from V and 6 bases from J, with 10 bases between. This CDR3 has 13 amino acids. This TCR was sampled from a young man with active or convalescent COVID-19. The rearrangement links TRBV12-3 or TRBV12-4 to TRBJ2-1, with a tentative D call TRBD2 (5 bases). Sequencing input: peripheral blood. CDR3 in amino acids: CASSSAGVNEQFF. Written as DNA, the CDR3 is TGTGCCAGCAGTTCCGCCGGGGTCAATGAGCAGTTCTTC.